This entry concerns a single T cell receptor (beta chain). These data come from a study of PD-L1 blockade in urothelial cancer. As for the study in general: Atezolizumab, begun by patients around 2014, was given at 1,200 mg intravenously every 3 weeks. About 85% of the roughly 30 patients comprised males who had bladder-origin urothelial cancer.

Libraries were prepared by immunoSEQ multiplex PCR; TCRdb keeps only in-frame clonotypes and omits some of them. The table includes roughly 52,000 clones, 79% detected once. V lost 1 base, J lost 8 bases, and 12 bases lay in between. Germline values: CDR1 MNHNS, CDR2 SASEGT. The length of the CDR3 is 14 residues. The sample's time point: pretreatment peripheral blood. V and J are TRBV6-1 and TRBJ2-4, with D possibly TRBD2 on 5 matching bases. The origin of this receptor is a man in his 70s with urothelial cancer. Sequencing used PBMCs, obtained around atezolizumab (anti-PD-L1) treatment. DNA for the CDR3: TGTGCCAGCAGTGAAGACGGGAAGGGAGACATTCAGTACTTC. It is translated as CASSEDGKGDIQYF.